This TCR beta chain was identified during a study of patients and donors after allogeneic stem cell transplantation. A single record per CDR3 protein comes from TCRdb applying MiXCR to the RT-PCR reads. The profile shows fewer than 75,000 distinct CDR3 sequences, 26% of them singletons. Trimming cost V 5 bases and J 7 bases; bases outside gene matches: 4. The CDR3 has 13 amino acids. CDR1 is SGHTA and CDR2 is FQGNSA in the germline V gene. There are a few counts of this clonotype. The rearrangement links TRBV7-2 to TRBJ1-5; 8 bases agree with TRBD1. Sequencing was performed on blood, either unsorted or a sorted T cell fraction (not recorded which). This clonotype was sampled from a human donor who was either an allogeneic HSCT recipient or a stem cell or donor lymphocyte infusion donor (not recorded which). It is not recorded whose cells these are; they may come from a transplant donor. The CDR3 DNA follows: TGTGCCAGCAGCGCAGGGGGCGGGCAGCCCCAGCATTTT. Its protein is CASSAGGGQPQHF. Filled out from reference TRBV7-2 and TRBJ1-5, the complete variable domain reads GAGVSQSPSNKVTEKGKDVELRCDPISGHTALYWYRQSLGQGLEFLIYFQGNSAPDKSGLPSDRFSAERTGGSVSTLTIQRTQQEDSAVYLCASSAGGGQPQHFGDGTRLSIL.